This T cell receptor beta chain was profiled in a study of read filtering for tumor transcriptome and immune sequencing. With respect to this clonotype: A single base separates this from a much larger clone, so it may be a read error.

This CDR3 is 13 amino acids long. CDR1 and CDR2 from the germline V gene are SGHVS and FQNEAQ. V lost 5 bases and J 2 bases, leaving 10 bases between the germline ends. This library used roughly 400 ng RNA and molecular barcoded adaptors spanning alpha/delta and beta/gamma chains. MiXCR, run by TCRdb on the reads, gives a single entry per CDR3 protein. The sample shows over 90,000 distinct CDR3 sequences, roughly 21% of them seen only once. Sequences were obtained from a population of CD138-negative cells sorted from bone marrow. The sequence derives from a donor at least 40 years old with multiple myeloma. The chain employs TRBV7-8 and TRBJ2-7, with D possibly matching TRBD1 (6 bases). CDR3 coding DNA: TGTGCCAGCAGCCCCGGACAGCCCTACGAGCAGTACTTC. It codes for CASSPGQPYEQYF.